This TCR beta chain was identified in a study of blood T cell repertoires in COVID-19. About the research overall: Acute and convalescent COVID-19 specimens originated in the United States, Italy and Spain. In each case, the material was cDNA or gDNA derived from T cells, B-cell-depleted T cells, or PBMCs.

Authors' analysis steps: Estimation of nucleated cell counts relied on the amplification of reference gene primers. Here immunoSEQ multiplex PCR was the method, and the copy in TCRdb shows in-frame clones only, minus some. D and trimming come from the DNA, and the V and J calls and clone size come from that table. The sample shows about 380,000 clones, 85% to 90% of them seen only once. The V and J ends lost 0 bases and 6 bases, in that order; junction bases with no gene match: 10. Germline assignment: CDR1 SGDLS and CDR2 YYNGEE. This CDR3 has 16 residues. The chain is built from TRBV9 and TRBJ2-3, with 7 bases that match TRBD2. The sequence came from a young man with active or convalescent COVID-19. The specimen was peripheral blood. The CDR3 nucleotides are TGTGCCAGCAGCGTAGCTACTGGCGGGGGAGGGGATACGCAGTATTTT. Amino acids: CASSVATGGGGDTQYF.